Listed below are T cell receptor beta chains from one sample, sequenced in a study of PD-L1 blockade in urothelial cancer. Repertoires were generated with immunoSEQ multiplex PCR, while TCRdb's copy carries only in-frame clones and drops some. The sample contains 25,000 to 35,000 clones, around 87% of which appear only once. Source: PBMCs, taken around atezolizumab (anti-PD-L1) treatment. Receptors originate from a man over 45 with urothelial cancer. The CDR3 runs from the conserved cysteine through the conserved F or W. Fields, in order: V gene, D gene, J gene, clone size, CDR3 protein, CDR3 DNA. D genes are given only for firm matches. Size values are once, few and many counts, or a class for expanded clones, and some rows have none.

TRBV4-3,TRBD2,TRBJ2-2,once,CASSQWGLAVNTGELFF,TGCGCCAGCAGCCAATGGGGACTAGCGGTAAACACCGGGGAGCTGTTTTTT
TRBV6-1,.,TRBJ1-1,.,CASTITAKGAEAFF,TGTGCCAGCACTATAACGGCAAAAGGGGCTGAAGCTTTCTTT
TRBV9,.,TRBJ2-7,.,CASSVGFRGANEQYF,TGTGCCAGCAGCGTAGGTTTTCGGGGGGCAAACGAGCAGTACTTC
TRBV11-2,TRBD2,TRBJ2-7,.,CASSKGLSGAPYEQYF,TGTGCCAGCAGCAAAGGGTTAAGCGGGGCTCCCTACGAGCAGTACTTC
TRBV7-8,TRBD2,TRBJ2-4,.,CASSLGPSGGSKNIQYF,TGTGCCAGCAGCTTAGGGCCCTCGGGAGGGTCAAAAAACATTCAGTACTTC
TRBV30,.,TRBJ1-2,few,CARYFLGAGYTF,TGTGCCCGGTACTTTTTGGGGGCCGGCTACACCTTC
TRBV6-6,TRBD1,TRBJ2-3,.,CASSYGTATDTQYF,TGTGCCAGCAGTTATGGGACAGCCACAGATACGCAGTATTTT
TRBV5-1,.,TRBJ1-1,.,CASSLTGEAFF,TGCGCCAGCAGCTTGACAGGTGAAGCTTTCTTT
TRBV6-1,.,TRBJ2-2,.,CASNRGVTGELFF,TGTGCCAGCAACCGCGGTGTCACCGGGGAGCTGTTTTTT
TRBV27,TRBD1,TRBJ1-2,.,CATLGQATARGRGYTF,TGTGCCACCCTAGGACAGGCCACGGCGCGTGGGCGAGGCTACACCTTC
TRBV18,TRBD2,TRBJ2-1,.,CASSRGTSGGGIHNEQFF,TGTGCCAGCTCACGGGGGACTAGCGGAGGGGGGATCCACAATGAGCAGTTCTTC
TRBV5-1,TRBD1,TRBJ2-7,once,CASSPDRGWYEQYF,TGCGCCAGCAGCCCCGACAGGGGATGGTACGAGCAGTACTTC
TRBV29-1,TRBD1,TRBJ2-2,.,CSVEDGQGSNTGELFF,TGCAGCGTTGAAGATGGACAGGGATCGAACACCGGGGAGCTGTTTTTT
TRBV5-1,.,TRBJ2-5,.,CASMRDFQETQYF,TGCGCCAGCATGCGGGACTTCCAAGAGACCCAGTACTTC
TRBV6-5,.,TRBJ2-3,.,CASSSRTRTDTQYF,TGTGCCAGCAGTTCCCGGACTCGCACAGATACGCAGTATTTT
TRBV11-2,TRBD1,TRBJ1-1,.,CASSLGDRTNTEAFF,TGTGCCAGCAGCTTAGGGGACAGGACGAACACTGAAGCTTTCTTT
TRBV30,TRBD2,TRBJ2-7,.,CAWSGGLVGVYEQYF,TGTGCCTGGAGTGGGGGACTAGTGGGTGTCTACGAGCAGTACTTC
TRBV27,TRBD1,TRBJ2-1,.,CASSISGTGLLNEQFF,TGTGCCAGCAGTATTTCAGGGACAGGGCTTCTCAATGAGCAGTTCTTC
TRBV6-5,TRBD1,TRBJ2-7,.,CASSWGQGSYEQYF,TGTGCCAGCAGTTGGGGACAGGGGTCCTACGAGCAGTACTTC
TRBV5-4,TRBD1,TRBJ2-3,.,CASSSQGARADTQYF,TGTGCCAGCAGCTCGCAGGGGGCGCGGGCAGATACGCAGTATTTT
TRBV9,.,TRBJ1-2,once,CASSVAREVGYGYTF,TGTGCCAGCAGCGTAGCCAGGGAGGTGGGTTATGGCTACACCTTC
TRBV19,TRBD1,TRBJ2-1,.,CASSVDRGLNEQFF,TGTGCCAGTAGTGTGGACAGGGGGCTCAATGAGCAGTTCTTC
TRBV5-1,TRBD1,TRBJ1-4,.,CASSSRDSNLATNEKLFF,TGCGCCAGCAGCTCTCGGGACAGCAACCTTGCAACTAATGAAAAACTGTTTTTT
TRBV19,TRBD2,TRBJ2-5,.,CASSRRGGSGETQYF,TGTGCCAGTAGTAGACGCGGGGGGTCGGGAGAGACCCAGTACTTC
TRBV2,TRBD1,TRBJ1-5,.,CASSADREAYQPQHF,TGTGCCAGCAGTGCGGACAGGGAGGCTTATCAGCCCCAGCATTTT
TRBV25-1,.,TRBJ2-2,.,CASRGPSGELFF,TGTGCCAGCAGGGGGCCGAGCGGGGAGCTGTTTTTT
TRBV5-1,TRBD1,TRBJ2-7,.,CASYPDRVGPYEQYF,TGCGCCAGCTATCCGGACAGGGTTGGACCCTACGAGCAGTACTTC
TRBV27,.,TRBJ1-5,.,CASSTDSSQPQHF,TGTGCCAGCAGTACCGACAGTAGTCAGCCCCAGCATTTT
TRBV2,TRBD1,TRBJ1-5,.,CASRTGGEGQPQHF,TGTGCCAGCAGGACAGGGGGGGAGGGTCAGCCCCAGCATTTT
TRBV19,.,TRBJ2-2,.,CASSTLAPQHTGELFF,TGTGCCAGTAGTACTCTAGCGCCTCAACACACCGGGGAGCTGTTTTTT
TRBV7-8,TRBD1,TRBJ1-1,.,CASSLDGGTAPMNTEAFF,TGTGCCAGCAGCTTAGATGGTGGGACAGCTCCCATGAACACTGAAGCTTTCTTT
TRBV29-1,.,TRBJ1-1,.,CSVIRTVNTEAFF,TGCAGCGTTATACGCACGGTGAACACTGAAGCTTTCTTT
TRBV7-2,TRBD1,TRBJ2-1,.,CASSSSGGTGYNEQFF,TGTGCCAGCAGCTCGTCTGGCGGGACAGGTTACAATGAGCAGTTCTTC
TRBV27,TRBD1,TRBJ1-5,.,CASRLNRGGNQPQHF,TGTGCCAGCAGACTTAACAGGGGAGGCAATCAGCCCCAGCATTTT
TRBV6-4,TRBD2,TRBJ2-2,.,CASSELAGETGELFF,TGTGCCAGCAGTGAACTAGCGGGAGAAACCGGGGAGCTGTTTTTT
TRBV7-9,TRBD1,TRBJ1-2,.,CASSSGQVGSYGYTF,TGTGCCAGCAGCTCCGGACAGGTGGGGTCCTATGGCTACACCTTC
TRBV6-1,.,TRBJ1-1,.,CASNPKRTANTEAFF,TGTGCCAGCAACCCGAAGCGGACAGCTAACACTGAAGCTTTCTTT
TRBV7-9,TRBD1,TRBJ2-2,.,CASSRTGGTGELFF,TGTGCCAGCAGCCGGACAGGGGGAACCGGGGAGCTGTTTTTT
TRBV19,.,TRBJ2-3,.,CASSPSGGGAADTQYF,TGTGCCAGTAGTCCCTCTGGGGGGGGCGCGGCAGATACGCAGTATTTT
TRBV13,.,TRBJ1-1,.,CASSLLTGMTEAFF,TGTGCCAGCAGCTTATTAACAGGGATGACTGAAGCTTTCTTT
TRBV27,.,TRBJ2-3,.,CASSLGGLQFTDTQYF,TGTGCCAGCAGTTTAGGCGGGCTCCAGTTCACAGATACGCAGTATTTT
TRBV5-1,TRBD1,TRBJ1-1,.,CASSLGNGTAPSQGEAFF,TGCGCCAGCAGCTTAGGGAACGGGACAGCCCCTTCGCAGGGTGAAGCTTTCTTT
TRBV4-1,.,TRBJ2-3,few,CASSQERRAQSGTSTDTQYF,TGCGCCAGCAGCCAGGAAAGGAGGGCGCAGTCGGGGACTAGCACAGATACGCAGTATTTT
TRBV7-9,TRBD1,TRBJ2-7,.,CASSSSGQGEQYF,TGTGCCAGCAGCTCCTCGGGACAGGGCGAGCAGTACTTC
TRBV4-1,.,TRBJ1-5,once,CASSPPSRVGNQPQHF,TGCGCCAGCAGCCCTCCGAGCAGGGTTGGCAATCAGCCCCAGCATTTT
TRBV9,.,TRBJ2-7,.,CASSVAVDYEQYF,TGTGCCAGCAGCGTAGCTGTAGACTACGAGCAGTACTTC
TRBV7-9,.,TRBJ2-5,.,CASSLGGSSRGETQYF,TGTGCCAGCAGCTTAGGCGGCTCGTCCCGGGGGGAGACCCAGTACTTC
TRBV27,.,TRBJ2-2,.,CASSPDTASTKATGLELFF,TGTGCCAGCAGTCCGGACACAGCCTCGACAAAGGCCACCGGTTTGGAGCTGTTTTTT
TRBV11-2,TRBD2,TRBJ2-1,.,CASSLDMTVAGSSYNEQFF,TGTGCCAGCAGCTTAGATATGACGGTAGCGGGGAGCTCCTACAATGAGCAGTTCTTC
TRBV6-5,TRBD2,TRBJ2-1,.,CASSRSGGDEQFF,TGTGCCAGCAGCAGGAGCGGGGGGGATGAGCAGTTCTTC
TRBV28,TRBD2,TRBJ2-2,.,CASSLVRLAGVPGELFF,TGTGCCAGCAGTTTAGTTCGGCTAGCGGGAGTACCCGGGGAGCTGTTTTTT
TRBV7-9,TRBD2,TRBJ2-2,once,CASSYLAGGNTGELFF,TGTGCCAGCAGCTACCTAGCGGGGGGGAACACCGGGGAGCTGTTTTTT
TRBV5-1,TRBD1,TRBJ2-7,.,CASSITGGSYEQYF,TGCGCCAGCAGCATTACAGGGGGCTCCTACGAGCAGTACTTC
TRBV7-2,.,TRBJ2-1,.,CASSLRVHEQFF,TGTGCCAGCAGCTTACGAGTTCATGAGCAGTTCTTC
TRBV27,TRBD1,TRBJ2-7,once,CASSPSTGLGYEQYF,TGTGCCAGCAGTCCGTCGACAGGGTTAGGCTACGAGCAGTACTTC
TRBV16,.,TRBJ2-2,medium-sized,CASSPWQTNTGELFF,TGTGCCAGCAGCCCTTGGCAGACGAACACCGGGGAGCTGTTTTTT
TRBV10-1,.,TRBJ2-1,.,CASSEFPGGSEQFF,TGCGCCAGCAGTGAGTTCCCAGGGGGGTCTGAGCAGTTCTTC